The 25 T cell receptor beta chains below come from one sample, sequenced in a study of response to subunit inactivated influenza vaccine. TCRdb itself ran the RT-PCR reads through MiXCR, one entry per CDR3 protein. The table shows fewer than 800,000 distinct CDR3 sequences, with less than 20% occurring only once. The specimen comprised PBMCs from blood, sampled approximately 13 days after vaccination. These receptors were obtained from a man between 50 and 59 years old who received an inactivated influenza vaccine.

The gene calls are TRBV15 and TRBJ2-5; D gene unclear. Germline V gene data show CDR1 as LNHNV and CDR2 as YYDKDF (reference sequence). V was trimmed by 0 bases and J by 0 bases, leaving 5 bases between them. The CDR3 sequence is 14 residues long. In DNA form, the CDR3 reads TGTGCCACCAGCAGAGATCGCGACCAAGAGACCCAGTACTTC. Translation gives CATSRDRDQETQYF. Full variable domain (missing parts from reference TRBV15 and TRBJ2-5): DAMVIQNPRYQVTQFGKPVTLSCSQTLNHNVMYWYQQKSSQAPKLLFHYYDKDFNNEADTPDNFQSRRPNTSFCFLDIRSPGLGDTAMYLCATSRDRDQETQYFGPGTRLLVL.

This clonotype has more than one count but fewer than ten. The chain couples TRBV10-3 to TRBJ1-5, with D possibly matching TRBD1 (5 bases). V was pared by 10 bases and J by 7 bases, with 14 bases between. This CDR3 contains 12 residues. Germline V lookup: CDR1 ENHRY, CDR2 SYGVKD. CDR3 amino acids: CATDNGGQPQHF. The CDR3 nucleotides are TGTGCCACGGACAATGGGGGACAGCCCCAGCATTTT.

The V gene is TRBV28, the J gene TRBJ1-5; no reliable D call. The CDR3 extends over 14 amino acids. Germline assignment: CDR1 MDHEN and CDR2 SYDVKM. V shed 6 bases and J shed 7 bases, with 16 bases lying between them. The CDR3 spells CASSQIGVGQPQHF. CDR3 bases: TGTGCCAGCAGCCAGATTGGGGTCGGCCAGCCCCAGCATTTT.

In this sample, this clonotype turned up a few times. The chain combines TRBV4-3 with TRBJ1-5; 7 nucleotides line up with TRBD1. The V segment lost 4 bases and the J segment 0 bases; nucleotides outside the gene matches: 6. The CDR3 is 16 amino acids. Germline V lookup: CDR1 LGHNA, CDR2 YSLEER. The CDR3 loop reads CASSPGQANSNQPQHF. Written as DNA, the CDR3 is TGCGCCAGCAGCCCAGGACAGGCGAATAGCAATCAGCCCCAGCATTTT.

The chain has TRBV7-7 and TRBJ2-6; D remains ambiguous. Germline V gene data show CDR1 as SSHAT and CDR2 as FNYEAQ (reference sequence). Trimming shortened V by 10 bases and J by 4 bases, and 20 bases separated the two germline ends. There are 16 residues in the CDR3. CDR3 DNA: TGTGCCATATCCAAAGGTTCCCTCCGGGGGGCCAACGTCCTGACTTTC. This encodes CAISKGSLRGANVLTF.

CDR3 DNA sequence: TGTGCCAGCTCACCGGGGACTAGCGGGAGAAGGAACATTCAGTACTTC. Amino acids: CASSPGTSGRRNIQYF. The rearrangement links TRBV18 to TRBJ2-4; 14 nucleotides match TRBD2. The CDR3 consists of 16 residues. The V gene end was trimmed by 3 bases and the J gene end by 7 bases; junction bases not matched to a gene: 5. Germline CDR1 and CDR2: KGHSH and LQKENI.

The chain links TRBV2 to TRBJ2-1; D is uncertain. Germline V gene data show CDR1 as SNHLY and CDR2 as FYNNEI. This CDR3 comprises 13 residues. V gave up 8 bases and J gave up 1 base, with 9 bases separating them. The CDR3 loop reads CASSWVSYNEQFF. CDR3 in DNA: TGTGCCAGCTCTTGGGTATCCTACAATGAGCAGTTCTTC.

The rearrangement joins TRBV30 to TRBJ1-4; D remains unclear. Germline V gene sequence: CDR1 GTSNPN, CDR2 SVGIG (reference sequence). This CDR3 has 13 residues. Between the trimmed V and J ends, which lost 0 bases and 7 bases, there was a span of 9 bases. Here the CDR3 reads CAWSVFTFEKLFF. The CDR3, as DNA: TGTGCCTGGAGTGTCTTTACTTTTGAAAAACTGTTTTTT. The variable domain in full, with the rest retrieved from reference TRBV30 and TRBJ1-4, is SQTIHQWPATLVQPVGSPLSLECTVEGTSNPNLYWYRQAAGRGLQLLFYSVGIGQISSEVPQNLSASRPQDRQFILSSKKLLLSDSGFYLCAWSVFTFEKLFFGSGTQLSVL.

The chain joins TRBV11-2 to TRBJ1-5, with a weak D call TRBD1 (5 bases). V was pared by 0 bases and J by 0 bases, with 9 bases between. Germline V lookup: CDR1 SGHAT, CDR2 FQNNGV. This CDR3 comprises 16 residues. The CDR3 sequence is CASSLDQGTSNQPQHF. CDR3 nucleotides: TGTGCCAGCAGCTTAGATCAAGGGACTAGCAATCAGCCCCAGCATTTT. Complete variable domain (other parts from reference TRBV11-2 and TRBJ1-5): EAGVAQSPRYKIIEKRQSVAFWCNPISGHATLYWYQQILGQGPKLLIQFQNNGVVDDSQLPKDRFSAERLKGVDSTLKIQPAKLEDSAVYLCASSLDQGTSNQPQHFGDGTRLSIL.

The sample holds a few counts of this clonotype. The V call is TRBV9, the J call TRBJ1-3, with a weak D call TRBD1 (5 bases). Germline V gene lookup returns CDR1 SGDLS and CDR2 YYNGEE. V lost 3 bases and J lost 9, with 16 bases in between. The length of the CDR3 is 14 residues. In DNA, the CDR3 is TGTGCCAGCAGCGAGGAACACCCGCAGGGCACCATATATTTT. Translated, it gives CASSEEHPQGTIYF. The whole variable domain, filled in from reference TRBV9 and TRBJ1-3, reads DSGVTQTPKHLITATGQRVTLRCSPRSGDLSVYWYQQSLDQGLQFLIQYYNGEERAKGNILERFSAQQFPDLHSELNLSSLELGDSALYFCASSEEHPQGTIYFGEGSWLTVV.

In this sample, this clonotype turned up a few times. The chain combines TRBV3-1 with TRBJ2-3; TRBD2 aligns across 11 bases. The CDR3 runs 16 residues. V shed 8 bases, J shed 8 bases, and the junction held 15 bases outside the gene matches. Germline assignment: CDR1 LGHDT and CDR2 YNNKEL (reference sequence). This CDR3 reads CASSGLTSGRSGTQYF. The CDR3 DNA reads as TGTGCCAGCTCCGGCCTAACTAGCGGGAGAAGTGGTACGCAGTATTTT.

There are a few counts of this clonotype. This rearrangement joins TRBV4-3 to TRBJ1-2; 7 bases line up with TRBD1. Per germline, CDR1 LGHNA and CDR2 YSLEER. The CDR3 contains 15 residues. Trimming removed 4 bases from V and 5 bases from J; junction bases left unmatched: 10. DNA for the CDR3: TGCGCCAGCAGCCCAGGTGCGACAGGGAATTATGGCTACACCTTC. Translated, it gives CASSPGATGNYGYTF.

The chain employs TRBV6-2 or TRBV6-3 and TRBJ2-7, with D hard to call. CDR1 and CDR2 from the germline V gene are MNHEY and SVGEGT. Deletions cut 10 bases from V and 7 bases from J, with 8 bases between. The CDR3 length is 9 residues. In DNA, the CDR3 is TGTGCCACAGGATGGGAGCAGTACTTC. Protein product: CATGWEQYF.

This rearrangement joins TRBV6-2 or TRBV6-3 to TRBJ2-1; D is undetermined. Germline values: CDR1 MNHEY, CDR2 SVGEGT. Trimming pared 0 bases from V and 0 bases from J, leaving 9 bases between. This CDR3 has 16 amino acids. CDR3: CASSYSDVSSYNEQFF. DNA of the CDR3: TGTGCCAGCAGTTACTCCGACGTTAGCTCCTACAATGAGCAGTTCTTC.

For the CDR3, the DNA is TGCAGCGTCTCCGGGGTGGGACTAGTTTACAATGAGCAGTTCTTC. It is translated as CSVSGVGLVYNEQFF. This sequence joins TRBV29-1 and TRBJ2-1, with 8 bases that match TRBD2. Germline CDR1 is SQVTM and CDR2 is ANQGSEA. V was pared by 6 bases and J by 4 bases, with 11 bases of the junction left unmatched. The CDR3 has 15 residues.

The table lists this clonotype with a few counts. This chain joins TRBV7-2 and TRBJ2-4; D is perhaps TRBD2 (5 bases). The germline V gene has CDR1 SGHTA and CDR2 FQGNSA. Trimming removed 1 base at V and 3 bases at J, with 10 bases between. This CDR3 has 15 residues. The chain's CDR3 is CASSLGGMGKNIQYF. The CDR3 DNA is TGTGCCAGCAGCTTAGGAGGGATGGGCAAAAACATTCAGTACTTC.

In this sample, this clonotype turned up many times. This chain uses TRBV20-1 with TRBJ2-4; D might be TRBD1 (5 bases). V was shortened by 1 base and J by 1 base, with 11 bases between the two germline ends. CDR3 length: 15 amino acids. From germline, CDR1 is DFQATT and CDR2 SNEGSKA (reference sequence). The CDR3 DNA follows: TGCAGTGCTAGAGTGTCAGGGCTCGCCAAAAACATTCAGTACTTC. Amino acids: CSARVSGLAKNIQYF.

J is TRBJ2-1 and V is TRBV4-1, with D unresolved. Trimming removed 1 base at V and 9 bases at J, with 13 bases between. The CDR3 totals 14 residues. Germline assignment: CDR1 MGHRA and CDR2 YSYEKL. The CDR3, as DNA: TGCGCCAGCAGCCAAGGTTTATTCGTATCTGAGCAGTTCTTC. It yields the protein CASSQGLFVSEQFF.

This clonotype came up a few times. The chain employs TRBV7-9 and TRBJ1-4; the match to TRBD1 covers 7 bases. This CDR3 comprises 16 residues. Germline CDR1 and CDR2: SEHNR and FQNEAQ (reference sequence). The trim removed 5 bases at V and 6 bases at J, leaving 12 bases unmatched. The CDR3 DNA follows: TGTGCCAGCAGCCCGTATCCGAGACAGGGAGATGAAAAACTGTTTTTT. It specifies CASSPYPRQGDEKLFF.

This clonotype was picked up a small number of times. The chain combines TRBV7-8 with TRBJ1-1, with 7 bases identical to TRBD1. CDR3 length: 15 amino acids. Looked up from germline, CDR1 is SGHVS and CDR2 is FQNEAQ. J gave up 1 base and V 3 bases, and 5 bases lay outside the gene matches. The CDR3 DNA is TGTGCCAGCAGCTTTCGGACAGGAGCGAACACTGAAGCTTTCTTT. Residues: CASSFRTGANTEAFF.

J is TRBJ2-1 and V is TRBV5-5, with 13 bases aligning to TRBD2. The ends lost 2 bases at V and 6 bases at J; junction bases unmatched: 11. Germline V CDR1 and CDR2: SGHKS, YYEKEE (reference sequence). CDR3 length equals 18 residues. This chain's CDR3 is CASSFLAARTSGGNEQFF. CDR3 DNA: TGTGCCAGCAGCTTCCTGGCCGCGCGGACTAGCGGGGGCAATGAGCAGTTCTTC.

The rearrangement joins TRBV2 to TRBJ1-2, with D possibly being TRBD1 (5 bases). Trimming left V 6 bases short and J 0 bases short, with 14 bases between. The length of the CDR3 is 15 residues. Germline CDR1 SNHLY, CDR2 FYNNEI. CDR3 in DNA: TGTGCCAGCAGAAGGACATCAGATCCTAACTATGGCTACACCTTC. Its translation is CASRRTSDPNYGYTF.

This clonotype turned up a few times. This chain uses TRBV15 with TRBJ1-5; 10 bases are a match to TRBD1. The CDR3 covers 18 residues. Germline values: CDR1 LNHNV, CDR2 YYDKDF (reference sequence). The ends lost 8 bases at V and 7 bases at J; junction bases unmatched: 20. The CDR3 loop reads CATGRRTGGRLGGQPQHF. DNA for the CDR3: TGTGCCACCGGGCGGAGGACAGGGGGGAGGTTGGGCGGACAGCCCCAGCATTTT.

The CDR3 DNA follows: TGTGCCAGCAGCTTAGGGGCAGCGGGGGGGCCGGGAGATACGCAGTATTTT. Residues: CASSLGAAGGPGDTQYF. The chain employs TRBV7-9 and TRBJ2-3; 10 nucleotides align to TRBD2. From germline, CDR1 is SEHNR and CDR2 FQNEAQ (reference sequence). Losses at the gene ends were 1 base for V and 5 bases for J; bases not matched to a gene: 9. CDR3 length: 17 residues.

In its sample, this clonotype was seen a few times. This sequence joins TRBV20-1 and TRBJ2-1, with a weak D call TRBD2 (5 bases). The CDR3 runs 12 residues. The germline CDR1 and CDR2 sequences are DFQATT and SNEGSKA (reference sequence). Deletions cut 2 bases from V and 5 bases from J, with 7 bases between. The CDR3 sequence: CSARRLNNEQFF. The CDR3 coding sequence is TGCAGTGCTAGACGACTAAACAATGAGCAGTTCTTC.